This T cell receptor beta chain was identified during a study of cytomegalovirus exposure and HLA in healthy donors. Findings of the study overall: Testing in vitro showed a few CMV-associated chains specific for CMV antigens. Some V segments, TRBV6-2 and TRBV6-3 among them, were indistinguishable and were therefore excluded. In an earlier analysis, most TCR beta V segments were productive about 87% or about 30% of the time.

With 60 Vbeta and 13 Jbeta primers, the PCR was carried out. Produced via immunoSEQ multiplex PCR; TCRdb's table is partial and in-frame only. The sample has about 150,000 clones; roughly 80% are singletons. Trimming removed 3 bases from V and 7 bases from J, with 15 bases in between. The length of the CDR3 is 14 residues. CDR1 is SGHDN, CDR2 FVKESK, per germline. Regarding this clone: Antigen: not known.

The source is a man younger than 30 in good health and CMV-seropositive. The sequenced sample consisted of PBMCs. The rearrangement uses TRBV14 and TRBJ1-2; D may be TRBD1 (5 bases). The CDR3 here is CASSHGTKFGGYTF. CDR3 in DNA: TGTGCCAGCAGCCACGGGACTAAATTCGGTGGCTACACCTTC.